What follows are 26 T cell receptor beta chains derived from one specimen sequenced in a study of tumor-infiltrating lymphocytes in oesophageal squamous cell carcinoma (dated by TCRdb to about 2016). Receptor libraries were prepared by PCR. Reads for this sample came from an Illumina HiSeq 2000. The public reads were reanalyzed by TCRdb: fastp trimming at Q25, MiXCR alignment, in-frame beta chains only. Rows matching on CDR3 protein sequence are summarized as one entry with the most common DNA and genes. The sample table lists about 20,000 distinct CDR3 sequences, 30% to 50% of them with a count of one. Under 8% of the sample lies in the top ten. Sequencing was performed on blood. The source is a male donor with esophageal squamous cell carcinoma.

The CDR3: CASSQRGSAGFLGDEQFF. The CDR3 DNA reads TGTGCCAGCAGTCAACGCGGGTCTGCGGGATTCCTCGGGGATGAGCAGTTCTTC. The J gene is TRBJ2-5, the V gene TRBV12-3 or TRBV12-4, with D maybe TRBD2 (6 bases). The assigned J gene may be wrong: the sequence end matches TRBJ2-1 better. The CDR3 is 18 residues long.

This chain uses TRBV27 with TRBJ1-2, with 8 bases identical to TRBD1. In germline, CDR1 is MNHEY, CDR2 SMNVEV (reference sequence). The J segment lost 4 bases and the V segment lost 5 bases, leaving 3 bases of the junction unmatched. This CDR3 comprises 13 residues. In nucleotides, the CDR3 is TGTGCCAGCAGTCCGGACAGGGCCTATGGCTACACCTTC. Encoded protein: CASSPDRAYGYTF.

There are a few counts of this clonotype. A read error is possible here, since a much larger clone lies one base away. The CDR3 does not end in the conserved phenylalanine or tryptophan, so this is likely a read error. DNA of the CDR3: TGTGCCAGCAGTGCAAGGACTAGCGGCAACACAGATACGCAGTATGTT. Translated: CASSARTSGNTDTQYV. V gene TRBV6-5 combines with J gene TRBJ2-3; 10 bases map to TRBD2. The V gene's germline CDR1 is MNHEY and CDR2 SVGAGI. The CDR3 spans 16 residues. V gave up 5 bases and J gave up 2 bases; unmatched junction bases: 7.

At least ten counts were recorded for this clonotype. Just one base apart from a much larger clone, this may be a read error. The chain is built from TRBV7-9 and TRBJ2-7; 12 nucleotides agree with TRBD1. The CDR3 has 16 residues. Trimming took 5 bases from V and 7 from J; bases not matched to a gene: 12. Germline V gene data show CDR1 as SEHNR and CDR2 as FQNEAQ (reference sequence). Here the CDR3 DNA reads TGTGCCAGCAGCCTCGGGGGACAGGGGGCCTACAATGAGCAGTACTTC. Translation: CASSLGGQGAYNEQYF.

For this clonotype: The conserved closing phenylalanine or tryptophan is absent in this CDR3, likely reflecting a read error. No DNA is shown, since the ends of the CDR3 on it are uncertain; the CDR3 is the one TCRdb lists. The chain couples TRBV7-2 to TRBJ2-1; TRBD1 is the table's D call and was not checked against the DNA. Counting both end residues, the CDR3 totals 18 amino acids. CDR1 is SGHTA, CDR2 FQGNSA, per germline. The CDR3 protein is CASSLNSGGFIYGYTFGS.

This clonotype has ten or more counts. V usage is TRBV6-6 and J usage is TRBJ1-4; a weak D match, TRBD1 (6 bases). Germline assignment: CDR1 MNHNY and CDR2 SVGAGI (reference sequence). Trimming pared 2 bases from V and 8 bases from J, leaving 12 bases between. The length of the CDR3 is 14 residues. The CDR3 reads CASSYAAGAEKLFF. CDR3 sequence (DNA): TGTGCCAGCAGTTACGCGGCAGGGGCCGAAAAACTGTTTTTT.

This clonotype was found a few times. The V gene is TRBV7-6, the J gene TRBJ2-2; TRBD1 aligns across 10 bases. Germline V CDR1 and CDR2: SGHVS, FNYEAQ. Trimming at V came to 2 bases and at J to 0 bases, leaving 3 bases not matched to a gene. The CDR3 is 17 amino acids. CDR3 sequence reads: CASSLWDRGSNTGELFF. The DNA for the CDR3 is TGTGCCAGCAGCTTATGGGACAGGGGATCGAACACCGGGGAGCTGTTTTTT.

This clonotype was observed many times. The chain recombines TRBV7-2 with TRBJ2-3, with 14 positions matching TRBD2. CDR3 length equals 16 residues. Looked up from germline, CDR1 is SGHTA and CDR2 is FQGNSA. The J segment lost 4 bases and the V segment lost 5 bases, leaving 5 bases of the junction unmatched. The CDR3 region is CASSTRLAGGSDTQYF. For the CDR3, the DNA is TGTGCCAGCAGCACCCGACTAGCGGGAGGGTCAGATACGCAGTATTTT.

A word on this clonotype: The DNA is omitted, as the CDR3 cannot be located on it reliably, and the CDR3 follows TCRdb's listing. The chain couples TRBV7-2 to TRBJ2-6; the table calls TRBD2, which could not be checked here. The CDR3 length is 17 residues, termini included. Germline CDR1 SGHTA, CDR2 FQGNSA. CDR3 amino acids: CASSLGAFWGQRPDFRF.

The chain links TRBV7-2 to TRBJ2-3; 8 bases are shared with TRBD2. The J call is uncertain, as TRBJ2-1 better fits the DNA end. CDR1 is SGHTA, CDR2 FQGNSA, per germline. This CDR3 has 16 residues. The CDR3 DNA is TGTGCCAGCAGCGAAAGGGGACTAGTCAGCTTCAATGAGCAGTTCTTC. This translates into CASSERGLVSFNEQFF.

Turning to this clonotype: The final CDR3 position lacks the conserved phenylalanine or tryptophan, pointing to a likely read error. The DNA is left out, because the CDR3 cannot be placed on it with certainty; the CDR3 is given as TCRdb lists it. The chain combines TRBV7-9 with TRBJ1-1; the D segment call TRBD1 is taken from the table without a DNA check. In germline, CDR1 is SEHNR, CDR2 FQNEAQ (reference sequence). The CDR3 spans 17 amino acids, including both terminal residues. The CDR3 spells CASSPDGNYGYTFGSAP.

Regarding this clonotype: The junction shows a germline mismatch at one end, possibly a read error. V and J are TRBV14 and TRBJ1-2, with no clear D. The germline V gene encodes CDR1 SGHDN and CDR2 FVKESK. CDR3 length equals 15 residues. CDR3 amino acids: CASSQCTLTIYGYTF. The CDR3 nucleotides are TGCGCCAGCAGCCAATGCACACTGACTATCTATGGCTACACCTTC.

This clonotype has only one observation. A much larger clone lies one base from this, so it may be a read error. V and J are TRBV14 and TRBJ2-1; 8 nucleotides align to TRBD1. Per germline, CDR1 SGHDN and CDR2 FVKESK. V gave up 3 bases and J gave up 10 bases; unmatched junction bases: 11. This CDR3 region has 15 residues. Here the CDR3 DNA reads TGTGCCAGCAGCCACCGGGGACAGGCGAACTACGAGCAGTTCTTC. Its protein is CASSHRGQANYEQFF.

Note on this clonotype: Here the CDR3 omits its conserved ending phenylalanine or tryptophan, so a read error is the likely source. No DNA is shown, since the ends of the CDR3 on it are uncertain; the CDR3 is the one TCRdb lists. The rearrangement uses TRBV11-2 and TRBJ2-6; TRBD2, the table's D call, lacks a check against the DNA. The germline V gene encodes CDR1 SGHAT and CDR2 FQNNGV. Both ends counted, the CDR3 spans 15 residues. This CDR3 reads CASSLWGAGEQYFGA.

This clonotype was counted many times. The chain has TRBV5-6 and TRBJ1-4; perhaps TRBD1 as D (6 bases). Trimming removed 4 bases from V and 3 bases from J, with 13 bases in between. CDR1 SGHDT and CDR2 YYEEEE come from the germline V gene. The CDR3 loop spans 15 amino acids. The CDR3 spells CASSNFDRSNEKLFF. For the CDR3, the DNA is TGTGCCAGCAGCAATTTTGACAGGTCTAATGAAAAACTGTTTTTT.

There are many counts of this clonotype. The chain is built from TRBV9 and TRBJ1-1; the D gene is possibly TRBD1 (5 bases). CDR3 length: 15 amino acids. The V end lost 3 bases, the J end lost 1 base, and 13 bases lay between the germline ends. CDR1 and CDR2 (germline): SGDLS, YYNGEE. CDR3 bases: TGTGCCAGCAGCGACCAGGGTGGTGGGAACACTGAAGCTTTCTTT. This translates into CASSDQGGGNTEAFF.

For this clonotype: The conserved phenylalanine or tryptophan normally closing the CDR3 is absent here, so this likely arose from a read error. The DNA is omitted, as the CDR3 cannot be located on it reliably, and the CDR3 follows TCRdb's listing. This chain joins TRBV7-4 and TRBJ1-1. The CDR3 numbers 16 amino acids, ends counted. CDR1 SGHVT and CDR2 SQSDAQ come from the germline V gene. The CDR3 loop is CDSRSGGPTTSSTSAP.

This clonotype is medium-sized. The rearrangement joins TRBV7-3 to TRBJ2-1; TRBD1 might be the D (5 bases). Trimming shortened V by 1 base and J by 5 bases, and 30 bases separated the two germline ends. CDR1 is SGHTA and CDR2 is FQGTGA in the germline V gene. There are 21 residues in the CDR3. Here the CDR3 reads CASSLRARQNPNRMNDNEQFF. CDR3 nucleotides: TGTGCCAGCAGCTTAAGAGCTAGACAGAACCCTAACCGAATGAATGACAATGAGCAGTTCTTC. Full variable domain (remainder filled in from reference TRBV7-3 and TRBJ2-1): GAGVSQTPSNKVTEKGKYVELRCDPISGHTALYWYRQSLGQGPEFLIYFQGTGAADDSGLPNDRFFAVRPEGSVSTLKIQRTERGDSAVYLCASSLRARQNPNRMNDNEQFFGPGTRLTVL.

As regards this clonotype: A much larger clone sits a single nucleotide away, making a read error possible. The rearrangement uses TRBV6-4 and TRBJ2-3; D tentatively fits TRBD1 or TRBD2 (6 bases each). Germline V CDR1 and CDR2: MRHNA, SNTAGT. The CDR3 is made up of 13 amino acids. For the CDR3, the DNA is TGTGACAGCAGTGACTCGGGGGCTGATACGCAGTATTTT. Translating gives CDSSDSGADTQYF.

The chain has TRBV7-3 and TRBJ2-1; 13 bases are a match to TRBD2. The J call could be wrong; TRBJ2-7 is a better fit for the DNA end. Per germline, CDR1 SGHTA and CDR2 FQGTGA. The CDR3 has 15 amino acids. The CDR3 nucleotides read TGTGCCAGCAGCATACTAGCGGGGGGGCCCAATGAGCAGTACTTC. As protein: CASSILAGGPNEQYF.

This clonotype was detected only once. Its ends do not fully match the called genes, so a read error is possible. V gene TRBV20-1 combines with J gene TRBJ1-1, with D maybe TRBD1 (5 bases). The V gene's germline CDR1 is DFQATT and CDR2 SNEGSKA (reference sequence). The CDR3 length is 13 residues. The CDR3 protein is CKPQWGPNTEALF. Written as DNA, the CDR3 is TGCAAACCACAGTGGGGACCGAACACTGAAGCTTTATTT.

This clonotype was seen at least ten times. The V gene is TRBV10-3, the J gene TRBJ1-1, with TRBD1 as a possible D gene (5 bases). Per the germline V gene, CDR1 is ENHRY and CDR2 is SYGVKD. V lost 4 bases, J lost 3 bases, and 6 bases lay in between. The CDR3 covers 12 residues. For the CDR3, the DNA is TGTGCCATCAGTGGGGGGGACACTGAAGCTTTCTTT. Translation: CAISGGDTEAFF.

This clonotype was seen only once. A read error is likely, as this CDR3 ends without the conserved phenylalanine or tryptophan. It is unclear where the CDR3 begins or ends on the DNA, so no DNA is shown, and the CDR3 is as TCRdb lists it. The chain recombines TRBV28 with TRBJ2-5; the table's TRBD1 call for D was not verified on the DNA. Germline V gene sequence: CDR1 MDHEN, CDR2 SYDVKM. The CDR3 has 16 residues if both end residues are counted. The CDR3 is CASSLTGGPYGYTFGS.

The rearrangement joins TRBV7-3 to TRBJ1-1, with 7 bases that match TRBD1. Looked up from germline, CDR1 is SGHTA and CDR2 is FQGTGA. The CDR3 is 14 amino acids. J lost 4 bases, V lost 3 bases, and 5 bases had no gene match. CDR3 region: CASSFDRVGTEAFF. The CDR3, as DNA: TGTGCCAGCAGCTTTGACAGGGTTGGCACTGAAGCTTTCTTT.

The CDR3 here is CASSLVWVYEQYF. The CDR3 region has the DNA TGTGCCAGCAGCTTAGTATGGGTCTACGAGCAGTACTTC. V is TRBV7-2 and J is TRBJ2-5; D unclear. The better agreement between TRBJ2-7 and the DNA end casts doubt on the J call. The germline V gene has CDR1 SGHTA and CDR2 FQGNSA. CDR3 length: 13 residues.

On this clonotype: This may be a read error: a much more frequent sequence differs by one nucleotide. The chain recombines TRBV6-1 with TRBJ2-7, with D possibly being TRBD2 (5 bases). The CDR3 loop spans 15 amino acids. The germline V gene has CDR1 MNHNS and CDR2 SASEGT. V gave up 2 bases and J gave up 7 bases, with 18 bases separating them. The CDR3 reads CASSERGVSYNEQYF. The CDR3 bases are TGTGCCAGCAGTGAACGGGGAGTTTCCTACAATGAGCAGTACTTC.